This entry concerns a single T cell receptor (beta chain). The record originates from a study of blood T cell repertoires in COVID-19. The wider study: Sample material is recorded as cDNA or gDNA derived from T cells, B-cell-depleted T cells, or PBMCs.

Original data processing: Researchers report that nucleated cell counts were estimated from reference gene primer amplification. Profiled with immunoSEQ multiplex PCR; TCRdb holds only in-frame clones, not every one. D and trimming were read from the DNA, whereas the V and J calls and clone size are those reported in that table. The sample has 150,000 to 200,000 clones; about 91% are singletons. The age range of participants was 18 to 89 years, with residence in about two dozen US areas. Participant reports of clinical history set cohort assignment. This TCR came from a woman in her thirties or forties with acute COVID-19. Specimen: PBMCs or T cells enriched from blood (not recorded which).

CDR3 in DNA: TGTGCCATCAGTGGCTCGGACAGGGGGCATCAGCCCCAGCATTTT. This gives the protein CAISGSDRGHQPQHF. V usage is TRBV10-3 and J usage is TRBJ1-5; 11 bases are shared with TRBD1. V lost 4 bases and J lost 5; bases outside the gene matches: 4. The CDR3 sequence is 15 residues long. The V gene's germline CDR1 is ENHRY and CDR2 SYGVKD.